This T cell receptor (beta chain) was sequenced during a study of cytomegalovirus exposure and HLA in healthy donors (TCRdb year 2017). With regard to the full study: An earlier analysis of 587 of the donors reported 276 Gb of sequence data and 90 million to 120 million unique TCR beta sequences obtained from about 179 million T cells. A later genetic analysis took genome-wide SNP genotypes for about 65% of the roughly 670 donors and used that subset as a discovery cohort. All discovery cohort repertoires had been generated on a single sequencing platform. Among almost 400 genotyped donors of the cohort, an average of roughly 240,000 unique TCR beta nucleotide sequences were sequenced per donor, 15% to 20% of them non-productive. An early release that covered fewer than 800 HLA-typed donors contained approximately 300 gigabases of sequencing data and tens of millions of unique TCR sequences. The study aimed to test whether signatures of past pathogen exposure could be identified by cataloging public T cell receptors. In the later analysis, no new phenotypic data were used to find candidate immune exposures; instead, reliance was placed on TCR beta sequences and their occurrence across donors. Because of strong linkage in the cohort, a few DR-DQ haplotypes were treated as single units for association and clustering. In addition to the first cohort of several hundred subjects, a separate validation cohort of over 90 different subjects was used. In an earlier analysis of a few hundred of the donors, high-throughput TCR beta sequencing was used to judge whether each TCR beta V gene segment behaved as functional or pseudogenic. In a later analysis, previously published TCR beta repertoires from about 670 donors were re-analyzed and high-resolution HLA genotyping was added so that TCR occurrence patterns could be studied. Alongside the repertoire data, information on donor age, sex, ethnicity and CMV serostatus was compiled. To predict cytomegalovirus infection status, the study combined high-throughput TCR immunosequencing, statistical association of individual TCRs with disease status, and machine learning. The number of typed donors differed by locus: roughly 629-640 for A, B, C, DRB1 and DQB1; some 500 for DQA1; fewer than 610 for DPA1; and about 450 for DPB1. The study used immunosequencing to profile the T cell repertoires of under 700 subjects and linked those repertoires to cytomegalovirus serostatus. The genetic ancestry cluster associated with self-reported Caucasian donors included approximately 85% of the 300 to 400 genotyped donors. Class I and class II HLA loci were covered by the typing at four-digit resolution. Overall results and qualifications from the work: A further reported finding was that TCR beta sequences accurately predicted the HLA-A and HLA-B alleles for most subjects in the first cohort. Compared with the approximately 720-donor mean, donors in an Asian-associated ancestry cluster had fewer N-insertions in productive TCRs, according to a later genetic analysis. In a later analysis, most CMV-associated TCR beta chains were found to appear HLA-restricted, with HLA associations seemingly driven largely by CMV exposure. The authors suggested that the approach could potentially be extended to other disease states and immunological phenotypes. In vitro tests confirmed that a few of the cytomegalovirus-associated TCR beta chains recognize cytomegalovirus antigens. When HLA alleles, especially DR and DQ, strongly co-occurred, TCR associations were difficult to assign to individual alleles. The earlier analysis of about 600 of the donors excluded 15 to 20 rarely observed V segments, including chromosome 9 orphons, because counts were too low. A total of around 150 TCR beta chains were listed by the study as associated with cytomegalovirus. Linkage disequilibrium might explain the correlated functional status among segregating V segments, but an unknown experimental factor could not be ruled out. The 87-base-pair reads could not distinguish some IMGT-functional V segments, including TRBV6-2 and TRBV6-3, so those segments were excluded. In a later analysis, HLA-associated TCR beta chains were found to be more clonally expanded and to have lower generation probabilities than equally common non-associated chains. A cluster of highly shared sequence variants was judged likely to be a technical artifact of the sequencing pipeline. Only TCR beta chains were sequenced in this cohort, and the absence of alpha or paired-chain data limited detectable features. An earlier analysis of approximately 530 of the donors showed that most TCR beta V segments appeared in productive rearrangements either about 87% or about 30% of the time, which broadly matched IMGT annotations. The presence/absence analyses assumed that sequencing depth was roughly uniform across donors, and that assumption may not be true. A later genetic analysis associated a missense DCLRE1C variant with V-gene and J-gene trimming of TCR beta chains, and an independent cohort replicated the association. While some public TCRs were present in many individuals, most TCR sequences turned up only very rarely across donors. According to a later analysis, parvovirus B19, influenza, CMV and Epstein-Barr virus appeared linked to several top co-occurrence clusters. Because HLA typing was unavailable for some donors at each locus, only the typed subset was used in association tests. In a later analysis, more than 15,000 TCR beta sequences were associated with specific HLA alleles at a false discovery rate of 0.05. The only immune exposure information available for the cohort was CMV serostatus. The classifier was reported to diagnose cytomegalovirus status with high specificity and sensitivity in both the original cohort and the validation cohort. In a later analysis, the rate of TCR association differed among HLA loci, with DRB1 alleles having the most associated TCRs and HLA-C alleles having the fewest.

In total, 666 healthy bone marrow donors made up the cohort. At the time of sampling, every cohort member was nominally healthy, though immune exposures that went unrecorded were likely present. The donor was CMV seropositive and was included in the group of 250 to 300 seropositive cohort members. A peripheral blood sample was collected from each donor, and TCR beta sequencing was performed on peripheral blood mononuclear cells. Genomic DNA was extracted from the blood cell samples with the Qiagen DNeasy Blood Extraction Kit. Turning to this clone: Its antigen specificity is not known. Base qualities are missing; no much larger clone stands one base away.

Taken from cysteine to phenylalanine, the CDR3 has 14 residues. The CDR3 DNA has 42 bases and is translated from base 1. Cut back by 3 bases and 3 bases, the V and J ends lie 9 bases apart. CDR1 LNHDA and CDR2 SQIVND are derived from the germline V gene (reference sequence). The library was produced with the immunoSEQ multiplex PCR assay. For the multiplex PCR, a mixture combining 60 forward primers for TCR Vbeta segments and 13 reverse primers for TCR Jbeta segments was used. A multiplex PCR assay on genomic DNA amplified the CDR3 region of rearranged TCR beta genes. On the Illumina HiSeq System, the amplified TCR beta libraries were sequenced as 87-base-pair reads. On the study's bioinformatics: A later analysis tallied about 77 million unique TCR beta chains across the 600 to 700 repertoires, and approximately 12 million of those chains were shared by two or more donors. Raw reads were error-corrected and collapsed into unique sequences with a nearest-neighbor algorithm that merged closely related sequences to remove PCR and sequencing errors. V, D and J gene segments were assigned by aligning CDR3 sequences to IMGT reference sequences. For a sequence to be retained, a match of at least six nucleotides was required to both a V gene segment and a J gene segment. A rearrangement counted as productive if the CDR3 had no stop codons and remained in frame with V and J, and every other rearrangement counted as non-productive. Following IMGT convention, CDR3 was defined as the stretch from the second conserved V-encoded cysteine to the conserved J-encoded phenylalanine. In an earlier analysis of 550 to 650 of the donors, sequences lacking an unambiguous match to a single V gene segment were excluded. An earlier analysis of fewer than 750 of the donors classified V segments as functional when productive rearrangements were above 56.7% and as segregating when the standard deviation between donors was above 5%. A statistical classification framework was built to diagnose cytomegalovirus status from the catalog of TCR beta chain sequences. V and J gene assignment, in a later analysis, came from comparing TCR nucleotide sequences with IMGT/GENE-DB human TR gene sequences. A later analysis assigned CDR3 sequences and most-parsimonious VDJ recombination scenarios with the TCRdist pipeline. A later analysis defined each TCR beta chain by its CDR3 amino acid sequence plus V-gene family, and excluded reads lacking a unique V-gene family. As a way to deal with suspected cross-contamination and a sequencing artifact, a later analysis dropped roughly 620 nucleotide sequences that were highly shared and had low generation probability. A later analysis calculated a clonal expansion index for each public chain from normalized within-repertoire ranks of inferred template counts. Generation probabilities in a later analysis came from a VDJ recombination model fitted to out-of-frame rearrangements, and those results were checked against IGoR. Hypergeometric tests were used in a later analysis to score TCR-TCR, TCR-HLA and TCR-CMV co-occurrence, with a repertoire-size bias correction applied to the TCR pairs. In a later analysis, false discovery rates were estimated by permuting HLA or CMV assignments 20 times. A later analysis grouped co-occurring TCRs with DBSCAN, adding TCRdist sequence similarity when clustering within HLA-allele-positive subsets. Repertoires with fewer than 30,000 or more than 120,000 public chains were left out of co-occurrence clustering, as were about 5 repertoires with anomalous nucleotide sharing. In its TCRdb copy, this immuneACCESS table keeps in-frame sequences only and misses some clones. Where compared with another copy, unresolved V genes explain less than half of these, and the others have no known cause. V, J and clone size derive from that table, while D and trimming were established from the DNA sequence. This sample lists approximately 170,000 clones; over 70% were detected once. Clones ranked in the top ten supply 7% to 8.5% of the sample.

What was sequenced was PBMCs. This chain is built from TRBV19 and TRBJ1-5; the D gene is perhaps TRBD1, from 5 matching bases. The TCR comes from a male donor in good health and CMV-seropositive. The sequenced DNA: TGTGCCAGTAGTATGCTCAGGGTCAATCAGCCCCAGCATTTT. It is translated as CASSMLRVNQPQHF.